Below are 22 T cell receptor beta chains sequenced from a single sample in a study of shared clonotypes between healthy human individuals. The protocol was immunoSEQ multiplex PCR, while the TCRdb copy is restricted to in-frame clones and leaves out a portion. The table includes 2 million to 2.5 million clones, approximately 90% detected once. The sample taken for sequencing was naive CD4+ T cells from PBMCs. Noted subset: CD45RA+ positively selected. The origin of the receptors is a man aged 18 to 30 in good health. Some clones in this sample may be carry-over from other donors' samples.

About this clone: One junction end disagrees with the germline gene, perhaps due to a read error. In the same sample, other DNA sequences code for this CDR3. This chain joins TRBV18 and TRBJ2-7; TRBD2 might be the D (5 bases). The CDR3 is made up of 14 amino acids. Germline CDR1 is KGHSH and CDR2 is LQKENI. CDR3 amino acids: CASSLIKGAGEQYF. CDR3 sequence (DNA): TGCGCCAGCTCACTAATTAAGGGAGCCGGCGAGCAGTACTTC.

The chain is built from TRBV5-1 and TRBJ2-5, with no clear D. The germline V gene encodes CDR1 SGHRS and CDR2 YFSETQ. With 3 bases removed from V and 8 bases from J, the gap between germline ends came to 14 bases. The CDR3 spans 13 residues. The CDR3 protein is CASSYPDLVTQYF. The CDR3 bases are TGCGCCAGCAGCTACCCGGACCTAGTAACCCAGTACTTC.

This clone was recorded only once. The V call is TRBV12-5, the J call TRBJ2-5; 9 bases fit TRBD2. There are 21 residues in the CDR3. The ends lost 2 bases at V and 5 bases at J; junction bases unmatched: 24. Germline CDR1 LGHNT, CDR2 FRNRAP. CDR3 amino acids: CASGLRTTFLDYCGRVETQYF. CDR3 nucleotides: TGTGCTAGTGGTTTGAGAACCACTTTTCTAGATTATTGCGGGAGGGTGGAGACCCAGTACTTC.

V is TRBV2 and J is TRBJ1-3; TRBD1 might be the D (6 bases). The CDR3 runs to 17 residues. Germline-derived CDR1 and CDR2 are SNHLY and FYNNEI. Trimming took 6 bases from V and 3 from J, leaving 21 bases between them. CDR3 DNA sequence: TGTGCCAGCAGAGGAGGCTGGGGGGCTTTAGGTGGAAACACCATATATTTT. As protein: CASRGGWGALGGNTIYF.

V gene TRBV7-2 combines with J gene TRBJ2-2; 9 bases fit TRBD2. The CDR3 is made up of 15 amino acids. Losses at the gene ends were 10 bases for V and 4 bases for J; bases not matched to a gene: 10. The germline CDR1 and CDR2 sequences are SGHTA and FQGNSA. DNA of the CDR3: TGTGCCACGAAGGAGCGGGGGGTAATCACCGGGGAGCTGTTTTTT. Encoded protein: CATKERGVITGELFF.

This clone was recorded once. This chain joins TRBV2 and TRBJ2-5, with TRBD2 identical over 7 bases. Per the germline V gene, CDR1 is SNHLY and CDR2 is FYNNEI. V shed 3 bases, J shed 9 bases, and the junction held 4 bases outside the gene matches. The CDR3 totals 12 residues. CDR3 in DNA: TGTGCCAGCAGTGACTGGGCGGGGGCCCAGTACTTC. It codes for CASSDWAGAQYF.

The chain recombines TRBV19 with TRBJ2-6; no reliable D call. V lost 5 bases and J 0 bases, leaving 11 bases between the germline ends. CDR1 and CDR2 from the germline V gene are LNHDA and SQIVND (reference sequence). This CDR3 contains 16 residues. The CDR3 DNA sequence: TGTGCCAGTAGTGTCAGCATGGTCTCTGGGGCCAACGTCCTGACTTTC. The encoded protein is CASSVSMVSGANVLTF.

The genes are TRBV6-5 and TRBJ1-4; D call uncertain. The CDR3 runs 14 residues. Trimming removed 8 bases at V and 8 bases at J, with 18 bases between. Germline CDR1 MNHEY, CDR2 SVGAGI. DNA of the CDR3: TGTGCCAGCGGGCCCGACCCCATGGGCGAAAAACTGTTTTTT. This encodes CASGPDPMGEKLFF.

The chain employs TRBV19 and TRBJ1-1; D might be TRBD1 (6 bases). Germline values: CDR1 LNHDA, CDR2 SQIVND (reference sequence). This CDR3 is 17 amino acids long. The germline V and J ends were trimmed by 8 bases and 0 bases, with 22 bases remaining between them. DNA of the CDR3: TGTGCCAGTTCGGCGGGGACACTTGGGGGAATGAACACTGAAGCTTTCTTT. It translates to CASSAGTLGGMNTEAFF.

The count of this clone is one. CDR3 region: CASSPRGVTHATNEKLFF. In DNA form, the CDR3 reads TGTGCCAGTAGTCCCCGGGGAGTCACTCATGCAACTAATGAAAAACTGTTTTTT. The chain couples TRBV19 to TRBJ1-4; D gene uncertain. V was shortened by 5 bases and J by 0 bases, with 19 bases between the two germline ends. This CDR3 region has 18 residues. Germline CDR1 and CDR2: LNHDA and SQIVND (reference sequence).

This clone was found once. Other nucleotide sequences in the sample specify the same CDR3. The chain employs TRBV6-5 and TRBJ2-7; the D call may be TRBD1 or TRBD2 (6 bases each). The CDR3 loop spans 14 amino acids. Germline V gene data show CDR1 as MNHEY and CDR2 as SVGAGI. Trimming removed 0 bases from V and 4 bases from J, with 10 bases in between. The DNA of the CDR3 is TGTGCCAGCAGTTACTCGACAGGAGGGTACGAGCAGTACTTC. The encoded protein is CASSYSTGGYEQYF.

The chain has TRBV10-3 and TRBJ1-3; D possibly corresponds to TRBD1 (6 bases). V was trimmed by 7 bases and J by 5 bases, leaving 15 bases between them. The germline V gene encodes CDR1 ENHRY and CDR2 SYGVKD. CDR3 length: 14 residues. The CDR3 DNA is TGTGCCATCACCCAGACAGGTGACCGAAACACCATATATTTT. Amino acid sequence: CAITQTGDRNTIYF.

The V and J genes are TRBV7-9 and TRBJ2-7; D remains ambiguous. Per germline, CDR1 SEHNR and CDR2 FQNEAQ (reference sequence). CDR3 length: 13 residues. V was cut by 5 bases and J by 2 bases, with 10 bases left in between. This CDR3 is CASSQGTPYEQYF. In DNA form, the CDR3 reads TGTGCCAGCAGCCAAGGTACCCCCTACGAGCAGTACTTC.

The sample holds one count of this clone. V gene TRBV28 combines with J gene TRBJ1-5, with D tentatively TRBD1 (5 bases). This CDR3 is 16 amino acids long. Germline V gene sequence: CDR1 MDHEN, CDR2 SYDVKM. V lost 3 bases and J 6 bases, leaving 18 bases between the germline ends. CDR3 in amino acids: CASSLTGEGRVQPQHF. CDR3 bases: TGTGCCAGCAGTTTGACGGGTGAGGGGAGAGTTCAGCCCCAGCATTTT.

V is TRBV28 and J is TRBJ2-1; TRBD2 matches at 13 bases. CDR3 length: 17 amino acids. The germline gives CDR1 MDHEN, CDR2 SYDVKM. V was clipped by 5 bases and J by 9 bases; unmatched bases: 13. In DNA, the CDR3 is TGTGCCAGCAGTCCCCATTCACTAGCGGGAGGGATGGCTGAGCAGTTCTTC. Translating it yields CASSPHSLAGGMAEQFF.

This clone was counted a single time. The V and J genes are TRBV5-1 and TRBJ2-1, with TRBD2 identical over 7 bases. J gave up 7 bases and V 2 bases, and 15 bases lay outside the gene matches. Germline CDR1 is SGHRS and CDR2 is YFSETQ. The CDR3 spans 17 residues. The CDR3 here is CASSFGSGGRAGNEQFF. The DNA for the CDR3 is TGCGCCAGCAGCTTCGGTTCCGGCGGGAGAGCTGGGAATGAGCAGTTCTTC.

The chain recombines TRBV28 with TRBJ2-6, with 7 bases fitting TRBD1. V lost 5 bases to trimming and J lost 0 bases; unmatched junction nucleotides: 19. The length of the CDR3 is 21 residues. Looked up from germline, CDR1 is MDHEN and CDR2 is SYDVKM. CDR3 coding DNA: TGTGCCAGCAGTCCCCCTTGGGGTGTGGTGGGACAGCCCTCTGGGGCCAACGTCCTGACTTTC. Translated: CASSPPWGVVGQPSGANVLTF.

The V gene is TRBV5-6, the J gene TRBJ2-5; 10 bases are a match to TRBD2. V lost 4 bases and J lost 5; bases outside the gene matches: 5. Germline lookup yields CDR1 SGHDT and CDR2 YYEEEE. The CDR3 runs 14 residues. CDR3 nucleotides: TGTGCCAGCAGCCCCCTAGCGGGAGCGGAGACCCAGTACTTC. Translation gives CASSPLAGAETQYF.

The chain recombines TRBV14 with TRBJ2-7; 11 nucleotides match TRBD1. Germline V gene sequence: CDR1 SGHDN, CDR2 FVKESK. V lost 1 base to trimming and J lost 3 bases; unmatched junction nucleotides: 2. The CDR3 totals 15 residues. CDR3 sequence (DNA): TGTGCCAGCAGCCAAGTAGGGACAGGGGGCTACGAGCAGTACTTC. Protein: CASSQVGTGGYEQYF.

This chain joins TRBV6-1 and TRBJ2-3; D is unclear. This CDR3 has 15 residues. Trimming cost V 6 bases and J 2 bases, with 15 bases left between them. CDR1 and CDR2 from the germline V gene are MNHNS and SASEGT. CDR3 amino acids: CASSPGRILTDTQYF. The CDR3 nucleotides are TGTGCCAGCAGCCCCGGACGCATCCTCACAGATACGCAGTATTTT.

This rearrangement joins TRBV6-1 to TRBJ2-7; D uncertain. In germline, CDR1 is MNHNS, CDR2 SASEGT. V dropped 2 bases and J dropped 3 bases, with 11 bases sitting between them. CDR3 length: 14 amino acids. CDR3 coding DNA: TGTGCCAGCAGTGAAAACGGCCCGAGCTACGAGCAGTACTTC. Its protein product is CASSENGPSYEQYF.

The rearrangement joins TRBV5-1 to TRBJ2-5, with D tentatively TRBD1 (6 bases). Trimming shortened V by 1 base and J by 5 bases, and 12 bases separated the two germline ends. Germline-derived CDR1 and CDR2 are SGHRS and YFSETQ. This CDR3 is 14 amino acids long. CDR3 DNA sequence: TGCGCCAGCAGCTTGACCGGGCAGGGGGAGACCCAGTACTTC. Translating it yields CASSLTGQGETQYF. The complete variable domain, with remaining parts taken from reference TRBV5-1 and TRBJ2-5, reads KAGVTQTPRYLIKTRGQQVTLSCSPISGHRSVSWYQQTPGQGLQFLFEYFSETQRNKGNFPGRFSGRQFSNSRSEMNVSTLELGDSALYLCASSLTGQGETQYFGPGTRLLVL.